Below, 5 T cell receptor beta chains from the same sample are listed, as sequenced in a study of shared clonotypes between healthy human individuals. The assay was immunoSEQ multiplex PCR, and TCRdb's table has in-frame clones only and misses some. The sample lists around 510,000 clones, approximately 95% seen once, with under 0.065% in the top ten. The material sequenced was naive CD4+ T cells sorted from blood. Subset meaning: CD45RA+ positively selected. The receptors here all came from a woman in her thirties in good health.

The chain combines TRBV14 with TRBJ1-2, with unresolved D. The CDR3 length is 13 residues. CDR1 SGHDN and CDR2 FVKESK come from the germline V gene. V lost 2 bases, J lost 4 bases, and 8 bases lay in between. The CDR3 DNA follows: TGTGCCAGCAGCCAAAATATAGGCTATGGCTACACCTTC. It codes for CASSQNIGYGYTF. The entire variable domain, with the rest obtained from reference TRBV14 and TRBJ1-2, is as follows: EAGVTQFPSHSVIEKGQTVTLRCDPISGHDNLYWYRRVMGKEIKFLLHFVKESKQDESGMPNNRFLAERTGGTYSTLKVQPAELEDSGVYFCASSQNIGYGYTFGSGTRLTVV.

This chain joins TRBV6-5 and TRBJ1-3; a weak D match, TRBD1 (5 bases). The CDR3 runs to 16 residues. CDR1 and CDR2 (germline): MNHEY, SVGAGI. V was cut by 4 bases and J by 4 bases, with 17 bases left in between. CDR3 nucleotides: TGTGCCAGCAGTTCTCCTCCGGGACGACCAGGAAACACCATATATTTT. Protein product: CASSSPPGRPGNTIYF.

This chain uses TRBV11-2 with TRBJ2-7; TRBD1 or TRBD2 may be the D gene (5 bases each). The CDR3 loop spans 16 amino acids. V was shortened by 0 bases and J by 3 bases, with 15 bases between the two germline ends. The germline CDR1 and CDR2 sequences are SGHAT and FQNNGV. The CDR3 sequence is CASSLDRRGVIYEQYF. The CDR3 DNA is TGTGCCAGCAGCTTAGATCGGAGAGGGGTGATCTACGAGCAGTACTTC.

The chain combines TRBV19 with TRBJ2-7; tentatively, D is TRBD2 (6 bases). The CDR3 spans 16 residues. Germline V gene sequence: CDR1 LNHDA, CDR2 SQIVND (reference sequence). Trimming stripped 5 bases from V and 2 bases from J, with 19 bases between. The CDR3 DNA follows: TGTGCCAGTAGTGCCCCGGGGGAGACAGCAACCTACGAGCAGTACTTC. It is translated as CASSAPGETATYEQYF.

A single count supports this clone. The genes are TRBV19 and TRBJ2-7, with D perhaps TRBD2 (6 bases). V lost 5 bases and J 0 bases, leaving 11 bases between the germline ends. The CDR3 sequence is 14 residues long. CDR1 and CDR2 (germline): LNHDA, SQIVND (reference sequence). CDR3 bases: TGTGCCAGTAGTGCTCGGGACTTCTCCTACGAGCAGTACTTC. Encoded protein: CASSARDFSYEQYF.